This T cell receptor (beta chain) was captured by sequencing in a study of T cell responses to AZD1222 COVID-19 vaccine. This CDR3 is 14 amino acids long. The germline CDR1 and CDR2 sequences are SGHVS and FQNEAQ. V lost 2 bases and J lost 0, with 5 bases in between. Assay used: immunoSEQ multiplex PCR; TCRdb lists only in-frame clones, some missing. The repertoire table contains 150,000 or so clones. The sample taken for sequencing was peripheral blood. The chain is built from TRBV7-8 and TRBJ1-3; D remains unclear. This TCR was recovered from an adult in good health. In DNA form, the CDR3 reads TGTGCCAGCAGCTTACATCGCTCTGGAAACACCATATATTTT. The encoded protein is CASSLHRSGNTIYF.